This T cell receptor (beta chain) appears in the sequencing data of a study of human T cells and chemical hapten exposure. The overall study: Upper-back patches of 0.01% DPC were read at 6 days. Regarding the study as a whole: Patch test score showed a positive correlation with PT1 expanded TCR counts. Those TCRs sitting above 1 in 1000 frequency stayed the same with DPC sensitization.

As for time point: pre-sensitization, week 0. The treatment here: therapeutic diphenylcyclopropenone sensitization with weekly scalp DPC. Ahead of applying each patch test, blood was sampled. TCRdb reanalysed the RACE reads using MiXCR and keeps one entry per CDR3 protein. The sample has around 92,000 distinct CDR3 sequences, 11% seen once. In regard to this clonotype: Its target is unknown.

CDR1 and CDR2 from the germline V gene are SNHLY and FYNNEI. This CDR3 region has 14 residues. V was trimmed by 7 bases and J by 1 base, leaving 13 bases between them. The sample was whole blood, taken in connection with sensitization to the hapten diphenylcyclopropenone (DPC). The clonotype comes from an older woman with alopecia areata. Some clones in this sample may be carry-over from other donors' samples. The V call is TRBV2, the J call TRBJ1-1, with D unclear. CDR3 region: CASNAGTGNTEAFF. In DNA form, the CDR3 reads TGTGCCAGCAACGCAGGCACGGGGAACACTGAAGCTTTCTTT.